These T cell receptor beta chains were read from a single sample in a study of CD8+ T cells in alopecia areata. The repertoire was sequenced with immunoSEQ multiplex PCR; TCRdb's copy has only in-frame clones and lacks some. The table shows about 180,000 clones, with 50% to 70% occurring only once. The sample in question was CD4+ T cells sorted from blood, obtained at week 0. These receptors all come from a human donor with alopecia areata. CDR3s include the opening cysteine and the closing phenylalanine or tryptophan. The order of the fields is V gene, J gene, CDR3 protein.

>TRBV30|TRBJ1-1
CAWRGGSEAFF
>TRBV23-1|TRBJ1-6
CASSQSTHNSPLHF
>TRBV27|TRBJ1-1
CASRRGGGDTEAFF
>TRBV5-1|TRBJ2-1
CASSFPRVTAFSYNEQFF
>TRBV2|TRBJ2-3
CASGRDRATDTQYF
>TRBV29-1|TRBJ2-7
CSVAGGSYEQYF
>TRBV19|TRBJ1-5
CASSIDRGNQPQHF
>TRBV29-1|TRBJ2-1
CSHDRAHEQFF
>TRBV5-1|TRBJ2-5
CAERGAGGQETQYF
>TRBV29-1|TRBJ2-5
CSVLGQALRTQYF
>TRBV7-7|TRBJ2-5
CASSFMMQETQYF
>TRBV4-2|TRBJ1-5
CASSQELRPNQPQHF
>TRBV7-2|TRBJ2-2
CASSLAEGELFF
>TRBV5-1|TRBJ2-7
CASSLTVYSYEQYF
>TRBV25-1|TRBJ2-7
CASSEYSVREQYF
>TRBV19|TRBJ2-3
CASSDDRGASTDTQYF
>TRBV5-6|TRBJ1-2
CASSGRTLLYYGYTF
>TRBV4-2|TRBJ2-7
CASSQPEGGSGHEQYF
>TRBV30|TRBJ1-3
CAWSDFRVRSGNTIYF
>TRBV9|TRBJ2-5
CASSVAGETQYF
>TRBV30|TRBJ2-3
CAWSFGQGGDTQYF
>TRBV30|TRBJ2-7
CAWSRAGTSYEQYF
>TRBV5-1|TRBJ2-7
CASSFQSGGASEQYF
>TRBV2|TRBJ2-1
CASKIGGGNEQFF
>TRBV5-1|TRBJ2-3
CASSLDLAEITDTQYF
>TRBV11-3|TRBJ2-1
CASSTVGVGEQFF
>TRBV30|TRBJ1-5
CAWGDISNQPQHF
>TRBV18|TRBJ2-7
CASSPSQGAYEQYF
>TRBV6-5|TRBJ1-6
CASSWEGRGNSPLHF
>TRBV28|TRBJ1-6
CASSYSGRGDSPLHF
>TRBV15|TRBJ2-2
CATSRVRETGELFF
>TRBV6-5|TRBJ1-2
CASRGSWANYGYTF